Following are 6 T cell receptor beta chains from one sample sequenced in a study of blood T cell repertoires in COVID-19. The repertoire was sequenced with immunoSEQ multiplex PCR; TCRdb's copy has only in-frame clones and lacks some. Found here are around 150,000 clones, around 80% of them singletons; the top ten hold 4.5% to 7.5%. Sequencing was carried out using PBMCs or T cells enriched from blood (not recorded which). These receptors all come from a man in his forties or fifties who had recovered from COVID-19.

The chain recombines TRBV18 with TRBJ2-6, with TRBD1 identical over 11 bases. The CDR3 loop spans 17 amino acids. The ends lost 1 base at V and 3 bases at J; junction bases unmatched: 2. In germline, CDR1 is KGHSH, CDR2 LQKENI. The CDR3 is CASSPQGQGVGANVLTF. DNA for the CDR3: TGTGCCAGCTCACCACAGGGACAGGGGGTTGGGGCCAACGTCCTGACTTTC.

V usage is TRBV7-6 and J usage is TRBJ2-1; 11 bases line up with TRBD2. CDR3 size: 15 residues. The V segment lost 3 bases and the J segment 7 bases; nucleotides outside the gene matches: 5. Looked up from germline, CDR1 is SGHVS and CDR2 is FNYEAQ. The CDR3 is CASSLVTSGDNEQFF. In nucleotides, the CDR3 is TGTGCCAGCAGCTTGGTGACTAGCGGGGATAATGAGCAGTTCTTC.

Turning to this clone: The sample holds other DNA sequences that translate to the same CDR3. V is TRBV5-1 and J is TRBJ2-7, with TRBD1 matching 7 bases. The CDR3 extends over 13 amino acids. With 5 bases clipped from V and 2 bases from J, the junction kept 4 bases outside the gene matches. Germline V gene sequence: CDR1 SGHRS, CDR2 YFSETQ. This chain's CDR3 is CASSPGQTYEQYF. In DNA, the CDR3 is TGCGCCAGCAGTCCGGGACAGACCTACGAGCAGTACTTC.

The J gene is TRBJ1-1, the V gene TRBV18; D perhaps matches TRBD1 (5 bases). The CDR3 is made up of 13 amino acids. Germline V gives CDR1 KGHSH, CDR2 LQKENI. With 6 bases removed from V and 5 bases from J, the gap between germline ends came to 13 bases. CDR3: CASSLWGETEAFF. CDR3 coding DNA: TGTGCCAGCTCGTTGTGGGGGGAAACTGAAGCTTTCTTT.

V gene TRBV5-1 combines with J gene TRBJ2-1; TRBD1 is a possible D gene (5 bases). Between the trimmed V and J ends, which lost 4 bases and 7 bases, there was a span of 21 bases. CDR1 SGHRS and CDR2 YFSETQ come from the germline V gene. The CDR3 runs to 16 residues. The chain's CDR3 is CASSPLGGRVANEQFF. CDR3 in DNA: TGCGCCAGCAGCCCGTTAGGCGGCAGGGTGGCTAATGAGCAGTTCTTC.

V is TRBV3-1 (or the pseudogene TRBV3-2) and J is TRBJ2-1, with 10 bases aligning to TRBD2. In germline, CDR1 is LGHDT, CDR2 YNNKEL (reference sequence). The CDR3 is 15 residues long. After removal of 6 bases from V and 7 bases from J, the junction contained 9 bases not matched to a gene. CDR3 residues: CASRHQRGGINEQFF. CDR3 sequence (DNA): TGTGCCAGCAGGCACCAGCGGGGGGGAATTAATGAGCAGTTCTTC.